This TCR beta chain was documented in a study of spatial heterogeneity in lung cancer. Study summary: Within raw reads, each unique TCR and UMI combination appeared on average more than ten times.

In this sample, this clonotype turned up many times. Its specificity is not known. This beta chain is an unintended read in a library built for alpha chains; its size means little. A unique molecular identifier was attached to every TCR cDNA molecule. One entry per CDR3 protein results from TCRdb running MiXCR on the 5' RACE reads. The sample consists of roughly 19,000 distinct CDR3 sequences, approximately 5.8% of them appearing once. Indicated time point: sample taken at primary tumor resection. A total of about 73 untreated early-stage non-small cell lung cancer patients served as donors. Without sorting, whole RNA was sequenced from tumor, nontumor lung or frozen PBMC. The CDR3 length is 15 residues. Germline assignment: CDR1 SEHNR and CDR2 FQNEAQ (reference sequence). V gave up 2 bases and J gave up 4 bases, with 15 bases separating them. Whole-study findings and limits: Tumoral mutation counts were tracked by counts of expanded intratumoral alpha and beta TCRs.

The receptor was derived from a female donor with early-stage non-small cell lung cancer. The sequenced sample was lung tumor tissue, obtained at surgery. The chain couples TRBV7-9 to TRBJ2-7; D possibly corresponds to TRBD1 (6 bases). In DNA, the CDR3 is TGTGCCAGCAGCTTATCGGGACAAAACTCTTACGAGCAGTACTTC. Translation: CASSLSGQNSYEQYF.